The subject of this entry is one TCR beta chain. What it binds is not known. Generated by immunoSEQ multiplex PCR, the TCRdb table keeps only in-frame clones and is missing some. The sample shows about 120,000 clones, roughly 87% of them seen only once. These data are taken from a study of T cell responses to AZD1222 COVID-19 vaccine. Germline CDR1 SGHTA, CDR2 FQGNSA. V lost 6 bases to trimming and J lost 3 bases; unmatched junction nucleotides: 2. The CDR3 contains 14 residues. Study-level results: Most donors were white British, females outnumbered males, and clonal diversity was possibly underestimated. Repertoire sampling occurred only after the peak T cell response.

The sequencing used peripheral blood, collected 28 days after the second AZD1222 dose. The source of this sequence is an adult who received the AZD1222 COVID-19 vaccine. This sequence joins TRBV7-2 and TRBJ1-3; TRBD1 agrees at 10 bases. The CDR3 region is CASRTGGGGNTIYF. Here the CDR3 DNA reads TGTGCCAGCAGGACAGGGGGCGGTGGAAACACCATATATTTT.